These T cell receptor beta chains were read from a single sample in a study of neoadjuvant anti-PD-1 for oral cavity cancer. Method: immunoSEQ multiplex PCR; TCRdb's copy keeps in-frame clones and lacks some. The sample lists 11,000 to 15,000 clones; 71% were seen once. Sample: PBMCs, taken before nivolumab (anti-PD-1) treatment. The source is a person aged 40 to 85 with oral cavity squamous cell carcinoma. CDR3s include the opening cysteine and the closing phenylalanine or tryptophan.

V gene	J gene	CDR3 protein
TRBV28	TRBJ2-5	CASSKTGGFETQYF
TRBV19	TRBJ1-2	CASGRGRSGGYTF
TRBV5-5	TRBJ1-2	CASSIDRANYGYTF
TRBV11-2	TRBJ1-1	CASSLGGQNTEAFF
TRBV14	TRBJ1-1	CASSQEGQNPLNTEAFF
TRBV4-1	TRBJ2-7	CASSQDSGWNYEQYF
TRBV19	TRBJ2-1	CASSKPGSYNEQFF
TRBV10-2	TRBJ2-3	CASSGSSVTDTQYF
TRBV7-3	TRBJ1-6	CASSSGQGKRLHF
TRBV10-1	TRBJ2-5	CASSPAGRVQETQYF
TRBV4-2	TRBJ1-2	CASSQDRGNRNYGYTF
TRBV6-5	TRBJ2-5	CASSPIGPRETQYF
TRBV6-1	TRBJ2-3	CASSEAHWGPSTDTQYF
TRBV5-1	TRBJ2-7	CASSPGLAGGSYEQYF
TRBV4-1	TRBJ2-1	CASSPTGRFGNEQFF
TRBV6-5	TRBJ2-1	CASSPGLDSYNEQFF
TRBV7-6	TRBJ2-5	CASSLLNRAKTQYF
TRBV25-1	TRBJ2-1	CASSDFPRGLRPGGEQFF
TRBV27	TRBJ2-2	CASSFRFANTGELFF
TRBV25-1	TRBJ1-4	CASSELEKLFF
TRBV9	TRBJ2-3	CASSVETSGSTDTQYF
TRBV4-1	TRBJ2-1	CASSQGLAGSSYNEQFF
TRBV5-6	TRBJ1-5	CASSAGTGNLPQHF
TRBV11-2	TRBJ1-1	CASSRVVQGTEAFF
TRBV28	TRBJ1-2	CASSLTGNYGYTF
TRBV25-1	TRBJ2-5	CASSDGVGRVTTQYF
TRBV5-8	TRBJ1-5	CASSRGTSINQPQHF
TRBV5-1	TRBJ2-1	CASSLGGASYNEQFF
TRBV5-6	TRBJ2-2	CASSLAGLDTGELFF
TRBV11-2	TRBJ2-1	CASSLDRMGGTSGGQFF
TRBV19	TRBJ1-3	CASRDRGSGNTIYF
TRBV11-2	TRBJ1-2	CASRTRLSNYGYTF
TRBV5-5	TRBJ2-3	CASSPGGGADTQYF
TRBV19	TRBJ2-3	CASSPQGSTDTQYF
TRBV27	TRBJ1-3	CASRPTGGGNTIYF
TRBV29-1	TRBJ2-3	CSVPLGVRETTDTQYF
TRBV28	TRBJ2-1	CASSTPGQRNEQFF
TRBV5-4	TRBJ2-1	CASSLALNPYNEQFF
TRBV4-1	TRBJ2-7	CASSQVPRSYEQYF
TRBV5-1	TRBJ2-3	CASSFVGTSGTDTQYF
TRBV27	TRBJ2-2	CASSLSSGPVGTGELFF
TRBV5-8	TRBJ2-7	CASSFGTGGYEQYF
TRBV5-4	TRBJ2-5	CASSLGTSQETQYF
TRBV30	TRBJ1-1	CAWSVSGLEAFF
TRBV10-1	TRBJ2-2	CASARRGGARTGELFF
TRBV7-3	TRBJ2-7	CASSPYAGGVYEQYF
TRBV29-1	TRBJ1-4	CSVAGSANEKLFF
TRBV7-3	TRBJ2-7	CASSRGQGPSYEQYF
TRBV5-8	TRBJ2-5	CAIDKAGSRETQYF
TRBV6-1	TRBJ1-1	CASGQGRGTEAFF
TRBV19	TRBJ1-1	CASSFWAPIVNTEAFF
TRBV6-6	TRBJ2-2	CASTSRLENTGELFF
TRBV6-4	TRBJ2-1	CASSYTSETYNEQFF
TRBV19	TRBJ1-4	CASLDVGADEKLFF
TRBV6-1	TRBJ1-3	CASSSGASGNTIYF
TRBV30	TRBJ1-5	CAWSVRGLRNQPQHF
TRBV9	TRBJ1-1	CASSVDWDTEAFF
TRBV5-1	TRBJ2-1	CASRRQGGSNNEQFF
TRBV9	TRBJ1-4	CASSVWGGDEKLFF
TRBV27	TRBJ2-3	CASSLFAGGTDTQYF